The 20 T cell receptor beta chains listed next were all sequenced from one sample in a study of CD8 T cells in Susac syndrome. RNA totalling about 0.5 to 1 ug underwent reverse transcription with random hexamers. TCRdb redid the calling of the immunoSEQ multiplex PCR reads with MiXCR, one entry per CDR3 protein. The sample comprises about 130,000 distinct CDR3 sequences, over 85% of which are singletons, and around 0.2% rests with the top ten. Sequencing was performed on CD8+ T cells from PBMCs. Receptor source: a human donor with Susac syndrome.

V and J are TRBV12-3 or TRBV12-4 and TRBJ2-3; 12 bases are shared with TRBD2. The ends lost 5 bases at V and 10 bases at J; junction bases unmatched: 7. The CDR3 spans 14 residues. CDR3 nucleotide sequence: TGTGCCAGCAGTCCGCGGACTAGCGGGATTTCGCAGTATTTT. Its translation: CASSPRTSGISQYF.

The genes are TRBV20-1 and TRBJ2-1, with TRBD2 matching over 8 bases. This CDR3 comprises 16 residues. V dropped 3 bases and J dropped 4; count of bases not matched to a gene: 11. Germline V gene lookup returns CDR1 DFQATT and CDR2 SNEGSKA (reference sequence). In nucleotides, the CDR3 is TGCAGTGCTAGCCCGGGGGCGGGAGGATGGTACAATGAGCAGTTCTTC. This codes for CSASPGAGGWYNEQFF.

This clonotype was seen a single time. A read error may account for a junction end that differs from germline. This chain uses TRBV11-2 with TRBJ2-1; D is undetermined. The CDR3 has 13 residues. The germline V gene has CDR1 SGHAT and CDR2 FQNNGV. The CDR3 region is CASSLENIDERFF. The CDR3 DNA reads TGTGCCAGCAGCTTAGAAAACATCGACGAGCGGTTCTTC.

This chain links TRBV2 with TRBJ2-7; D is unresolved. V was shortened by 10 bases and J by 2 bases, with 15 bases between the two germline ends. Germline V lookup: CDR1 SNHLY, CDR2 FYNNEI. The CDR3 length is 13 residues. The CDR3 DNA reads TGTGCCATCCGTGTAAGGGAAGCCTACGAGCAGTACTTC. Protein: CAIRVREAYEQYF.

The rearrangement uses TRBV29-1 and TRBJ2-2, with a possible D match to TRBD1 (5 bases). This CDR3 region has 16 residues. Germline CDR1 and CDR2: SQVTM and ANQGSEA. Trimming stripped 4 bases from V and 2 bases from J, with 17 bases between. The CDR3: CSVVSVAGKNTGELFF. For the CDR3, the DNA is TGCAGCGTTGTATCCGTGGCAGGGAAAAACACCGGGGAGCTGTTTTTT.

The V and J genes are TRBV6-5 and TRBJ2-2; D remains ambiguous. The germline V gene has CDR1 MNHEY and CDR2 SVGAGI. The length of the CDR3 is 13 residues. V was clipped by 2 bases and J by 5 bases, with 6 bases between them. This CDR3 reads CASSYPPTGELFF. The CDR3, as DNA: TGTGCCAGCAGTTACCCCCCTACCGGGGAGCTGTTTTTT.

This chain connects TRBV6-4 to TRBJ2-2; tentatively, D is TRBD1 or TRBD2 (6 bases each). CDR3 size: 13 residues. The germline V gene encodes CDR1 MRHNA and CDR2 SNTAGT. The V and J ends lost 4 bases and 7 bases respectively, with 10 bases between them. CDR3 in DNA: TGTGCCAGCAGTGCGGAGGGACACGGGGAGCTGTTTTTT. This translates into CASSAEGHGELFF.

V gene TRBV24-1 combines with J gene TRBJ2-1; 7 bases match TRBD1. With V trimmed by 1 base and J by 8 bases, 1 base remained unmatched. The CDR3 has 13 amino acids. CDR1 and CDR2 from the germline V gene are KGHDR and SFDVKD. The DNA of the CDR3 is TGTGCCACCAGTGATTTCCAGGGGGATGAGCAGTTCTTC. It translates to CATSDFQGDEQFF.

Here the CDR3 reads CASTGWTGENNEQFF. CDR3 nucleotide sequence: TGCGCCAGCACCGGGTGGACAGGGGAGAACAATGAGCAGTTCTTC. V and J are TRBV5-1 and TRBJ2-1; 9 bases match TRBD1. CDR3 length: 15 amino acids. V trimming: 6 bases; J trimming: 5 bases; junction bases outside the gene matches: 9. From germline, CDR1 is SGHRS and CDR2 YFSETQ.

The chain couples TRBV29-1 to TRBJ2-1; D call uncertain. Per germline, CDR1 SQVTM and CDR2 ANQGSEA. V dropped 3 bases and J dropped 12 bases, with 15 bases sitting between them. CDR3 length: 12 residues. CDR3 amino acids: CSVDPSYSVQFF. The CDR3 DNA is TGCAGCGTTGATCCCTCGTACTCCGTGCAGTTCTTC.

The rearrangement uses TRBV5-1 and TRBJ2-5; no firm D call. Trimming pared 8 bases from V and 5 bases from J, leaving 10 bases between. This CDR3 comprises 11 residues. Germline values: CDR1 SGHRS, CDR2 YFSETQ. In DNA form, the CDR3 reads TGCGCCAGACCTTATGTGGAGACCCAGTACTTC. It is translated as CARPYVETQYF.

In nucleotides, the CDR3 is TGTGCCAGCAGTCAACTAGCGCTTTACAATGAGCAGTTCTTC. Protein product: CASSQLALYNEQFF. This rearrangement joins TRBV25-1 to TRBJ2-1; TRBD2 agrees at 7 bases. Germline CDR1 is MGHDK and CDR2 is SYGVNS. CDR3 length: 14 amino acids. J lost 4 bases, V lost 5 bases, and 5 bases had no gene match.

The rearrangement joins TRBV25-1 to TRBJ1-4; perhaps TRBD1 as D (6 bases). V lost 3 bases and J 3 bases, leaving 14 bases between the germline ends. The CDR3 has 16 amino acids. CDR1 MGHDK and CDR2 SYGVNS come from the germline V gene. The CDR3 sequence: CASSEGALGPNEKLFF. The CDR3 nucleotides are TGTGCCAGCAGTGAGGGGGCCCTAGGGCCTAATGAAAAACTGTTTTTT.

This chain uses TRBV12-3 or TRBV12-4 with TRBJ2-1; no firm D call. This CDR3 comprises 14 residues. Trimming pared 7 bases from V and 4 bases from J, leaving 14 bases between. CDR3 bases: TGTGCCAGCATCTACTTAGGACGTTACAATGAGCAGTTCTTC. It translates to CASIYLGRYNEQFF.

The genes are TRBV4-3 and TRBJ2-7, with D possibly being TRBD1 or TRBD2 (6 bases each). The CDR3 is 15 residues long. Looked up from germline, CDR1 is LGHNA and CDR2 is YSLEER. V was trimmed by 0 bases and J by 3 bases, leaving 12 bases between them. CDR3 region: CASSQDARGDYEQYF. The CDR3 bases are TGCGCCAGCAGCCAAGATGCAAGGGGGGACTACGAGCAGTACTTC.

This clonotype was recorded only once. The rearrangement joins TRBV4-1 to TRBJ2-1, with a possible D match to TRBD2 (5 bases). Trimming took 1 base from V and 4 from J, leaving 11 bases between them. The CDR3 covers 15 residues. Germline CDR1 is MGHRA and CDR2 is YSYEKL. The CDR3 protein is CASSQAGPGYNEQFF. In DNA, the CDR3 is TGCGCCAGCAGCCAAGCAGGACCGGGATACAATGAGCAGTTCTTC.

The rearrangement joins TRBV7-3 to TRBJ2-5, with TRBD1 matching over 11 bases. Germline CDR1 and CDR2: SGHTA and FQGTGA. V gave up 4 bases and J gave up 5 bases; unmatched junction bases: 6. The CDR3 spans 15 residues. In DNA form, the CDR3 reads TGTGCCAGCAGCTCCCCGGGACAGGGGGGGGAGACCCAGTACTTC. Residues: CASSSPGQGGETQYF. The full variable domain, its missing parts supplied by reference TRBV7-3 and TRBJ2-5, is GAGVSQTPSNKVTEKGKYVELRCDPISGHTALYWYRQSLGQGPEFLIYFQGTGAADDSGLPNDRFFAVRPEGSVSTLKIQRTERGDSAVYLCASSSPGQGGETQYFGPGTRLLVL.

This chain connects TRBV12-3 or TRBV12-4 to TRBJ2-2; 10 bases fit TRBD1. V lost 7 bases to trimming and J lost 2 bases; unmatched junction nucleotides: 10. This CDR3 spans 17 amino acids. Here the CDR3 reads CASTDLGTGDNTGELFF. The CDR3 nucleotides are TGTGCCAGCACGGACCTTGGGACAGGGGATAACACCGGGGAGCTGTTTTTT.

V and J are TRBV7-9 and TRBJ2-1, with 9 bases aligning to TRBD2. The CDR3 extends over 16 amino acids. CDR1 is SEHNR, CDR2 FQNEAQ, per germline (reference sequence). The V and J ends lost 0 bases and 6 bases, in that order; junction bases with no gene match: 6. CDR3 coding DNA: TGTGCCAGCAGCTTAGCGTGGGTAGCGGGAGTCAATGAGCAGTTCTTC. It is translated as CASSLAWVAGVNEQFF.

The chain has TRBV5-6 and TRBJ2-2; 7 bases fit TRBD1. The CDR3 consists of 14 residues. Germline CDR1 is SGHDT and CDR2 is YYEEEE. V lost 3 bases, J lost 4 bases, and 3 bases stayed unmatched. The chain's CDR3 is CASSSHRGTGELFF. CDR3 in DNA: TGTGCCAGCAGCTCGCACAGGGGCACCGGGGAGCTGTTTTTT.